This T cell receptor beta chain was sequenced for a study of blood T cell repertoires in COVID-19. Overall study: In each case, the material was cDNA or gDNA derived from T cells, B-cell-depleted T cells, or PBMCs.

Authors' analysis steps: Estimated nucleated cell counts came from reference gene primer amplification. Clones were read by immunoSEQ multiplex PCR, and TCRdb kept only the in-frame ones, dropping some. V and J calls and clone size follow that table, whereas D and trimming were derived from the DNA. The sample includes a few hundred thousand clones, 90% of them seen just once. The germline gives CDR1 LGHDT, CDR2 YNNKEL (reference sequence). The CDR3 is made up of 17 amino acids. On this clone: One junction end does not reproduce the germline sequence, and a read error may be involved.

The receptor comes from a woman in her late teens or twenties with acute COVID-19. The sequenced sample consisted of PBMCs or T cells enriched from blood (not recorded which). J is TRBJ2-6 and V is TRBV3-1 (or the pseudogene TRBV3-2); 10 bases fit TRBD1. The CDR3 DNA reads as TGTGCCAGCAGCCTAGGGACAGGGGCCTCTGAGGCCAACGTCCTGACTTTC. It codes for CASSLGTGASEANVLTF.